The rows below give T cell receptor beta chains drawn from one sample of a study of blood T cell repertoires in COVID-19. Here immunoSEQ multiplex PCR was the method, and the copy in TCRdb shows in-frame clones only, minus some. The sample has over 80,000 clones; about four fifths are singletons. The sequencing input was peripheral blood. These receptors were taken from a woman of 80 years or more with active or convalescent COVID-19. Each CDR3 is given with its conserved first and last residue. A D gene is named only where the DNA matches it firmly.

TRBD1	TRBV5-1	TRBJ1-2	CASSSGTSDRANYGYTF
-	TRBV29-1	TRBJ2-7	CSVEDQDEQYF
TRBD2	TRBV5-1	TRBJ2-5	CASSRLAGGQETQYF
-	TRBV6-2/TRBV6-3	TRBJ1-5	CASSYFLGRGEGQPQHF
-	TRBV4-2	TRBJ2-7	CASSQVSPLAYEQYF
-	TRBV7-8	TRBJ1-2	CASSLGKDTLTF
-	TRBV29-1	TRBJ2-1	CSVDAWGDNNEQFF
-	TRBV7-2	TRBJ1-1	CASSRDYKITEAFF
-	TRBV5-1	TRBJ2-7	CASSYGTAGRGSYEQYF
-	TRBV18	TRBJ2-3	CASSPGSRLDTQYF
-	TRBV6-5	TRBJ1-4	CASRRGNEKLFF
-	TRBV2	TRBJ1-1	CASRGAMNTEAFF
TRBD2	TRBV14	TRBJ2-1	CASSYSPGLAGSFNEQFF
-	TRBV2	TRBJ1-4	CASSGGDEKLFF
-	TRBV4-1	TRBJ1-1	CASSQFEVTGTEAFF
-	TRBV14	TRBJ2-1	CASSQDRYNEQFF